The T cell receptor (beta chain) described here comes from a study of blood T cells in healthy people across ages (dated by TCRdb to the mid-2010s). Regarding the complete study: In model experiments, template switching captured about one uniquely barcoded TCR beta cDNA molecule for every two T cells. To track age-related changes in TCR beta repertoire diversity, the study relied on deep sequencing normalized with unique cDNA molecular identifiers. Donors were grouped into four age groups: young (average approximately 15 years), middle-aged (around 39), aged (62) and long-lived (less than 85). Donors of different ages were randomly distributed across sequencing lanes to avoid experimental bias. For two donors (one aged 18 to 29 and one aged 80 or older), the study analyzed two additional independent replicas of 1 million unique cDNA reads from the same blood draw.

The approximately 39 donors, aged roughly 6 to 90 years, were systemically healthy Caucasian individuals from Russia. Each donor gave ten milliliters of peripheral blood, drawn into EDTA-treated Vacutainer tubes. Ficoll-Paque density-gradient centrifugation was used to isolate PBMCs, with at least 6.5 million obtained per sample. Total RNA was extracted from PBMCs with Trizol reagent, with at least 5.5 micrograms obtained per sample. For every donor, an aliquot of PBMCs went through flow cytometry to measure the percentages of naive CD45RAhigh/CD27high T cells. A note on this clonotype: No cognate antigen has been identified for it. Per-nucleotide qualities are absent, and no much larger clonotype sits a single base away.

Libraries were prepared through 5' RACE. Sequencing was performed on an Illumina HiSeq 2500. A second about 6 to 11 cycle PCR used a sample-barcoded 5' primer and a J-beta primer mix. A template-switch 5' adaptor carrying 12 random nucleotides introduced a unique molecular identifier onto each TCR beta cDNA molecule. Each sample yielded at least 3 million CDR3-containing paired-end reads. The Mint cDNA synthesis kit, primed by a TRBC-specific oligonucleotide, was used to synthesize first-strand cDNA from all RNA. Following uracil-DNA glycosylase treatment, all cDNA underwent a first 18-cycle PCR with the universal primers M1SS and BC2_uni_R. Per the authors' processing: For normalization, 1 million high-quality reads were randomly selected from each sample, with every read carrying a distinct molecular identifier. Instead of being binned into consensus sequences, reads with shared molecular identifiers were discarded. MiTCR, set to a Q25 quality threshold and the strictest error-elimination algorithm, was used for CDR3 identification, clonotype clustering and error correction. Lower-bound total TCR beta diversity was estimated with a nonparametric unseen species model using Euler transformation. The public sequencing data were trimmed at Q25 with fastp and processed into clonotypes with MiXCR by TCRdb, which kept only in-frame beta chains. Duplicate CDR3 protein sequences are folded into a single record with the most common DNA and genes. The V and J calls and clone size are TCRdb's, not the authors'. The sample table records 630,000 or so distinct CDR3 sequences; approximately 30% of these occur just once. The ten top clones hold over 15% of the sample.

Overall study outcomes, separate from this receptor: Total diversity estimates from one million sequenced T cells were considered lower bounds and underestimates. Since profiling was done on bulk unsorted PBMCs, naive and antigen-experienced compartments could not be conclusively compared. Compared with the aged group, more naive CD4+ T cells, fewer expanded clones and increased TCR diversity were shown by the long-lived group, suggesting age selection. As age increased, observed TCR beta diversity per million T cells dropped in a roughly linear way, and a significant reduction was already evident by age around 41. Donor CMV infection status was unknown, potentially confounding age-related changes in expanded clonotypes. Observed TCR beta diversity correlated strongly with the percentage of naive T cells measured by flow cytometry.

This TCR came from a woman aged 80 or over in good health. Donor details come from another sample of the same person, matched by shared clones. What was sequenced was blood.

The nucleotides are TGCAGCGTTTGGAAAACAGGGAACACTGAAGCTTTCTTT. This is translated as CSVWKTGNTEAFF. The chain uses TRBV29-1 and TRBJ1-1; TRBD1 is perhaps the D gene, given 5 matching bases. The CDR3 holds 13 amino acids from the cysteine to the phenylalanine. Just the 39-base CDR3 DNA is kept, in frame starting at base 1. The V and J ends are trimmed by 5 bases and 1 base, leaving 11 bases between them. In the germline V gene, CDR1 corresponds to SQVTM and CDR2 to ANQGSEA.